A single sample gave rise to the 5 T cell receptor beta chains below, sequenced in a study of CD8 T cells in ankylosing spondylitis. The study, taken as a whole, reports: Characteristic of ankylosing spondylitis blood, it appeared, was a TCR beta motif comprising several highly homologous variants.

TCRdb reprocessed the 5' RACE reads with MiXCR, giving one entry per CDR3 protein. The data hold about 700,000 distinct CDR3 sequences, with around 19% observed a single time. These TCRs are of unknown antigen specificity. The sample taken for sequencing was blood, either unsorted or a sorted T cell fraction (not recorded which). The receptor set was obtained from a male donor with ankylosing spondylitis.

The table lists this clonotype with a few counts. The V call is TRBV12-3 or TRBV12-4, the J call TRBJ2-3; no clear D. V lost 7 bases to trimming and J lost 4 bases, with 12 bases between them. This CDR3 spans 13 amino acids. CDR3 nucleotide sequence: TGTGCCAGCAATAAGCTAGAGTCAGATACGCAGTATTTT. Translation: CASNKLESDTQYF.

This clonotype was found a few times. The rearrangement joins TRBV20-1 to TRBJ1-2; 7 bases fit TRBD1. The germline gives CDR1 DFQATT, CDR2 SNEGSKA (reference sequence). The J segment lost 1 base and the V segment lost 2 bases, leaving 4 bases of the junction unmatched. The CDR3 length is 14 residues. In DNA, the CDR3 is TGCAGTGCTAGACCGGGACAGCATAACTATGGCTACACCTTC. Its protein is CSARPGQHNYGYTF.

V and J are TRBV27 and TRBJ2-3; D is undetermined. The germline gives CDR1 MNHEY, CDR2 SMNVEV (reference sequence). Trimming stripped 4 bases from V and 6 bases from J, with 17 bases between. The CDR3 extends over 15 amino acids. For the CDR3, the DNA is TGTGCCAGCAGTTCGGTGGGCGCGCCAGTGGATACGCAGTATTTT. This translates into CASSSVGAPVDTQYF.

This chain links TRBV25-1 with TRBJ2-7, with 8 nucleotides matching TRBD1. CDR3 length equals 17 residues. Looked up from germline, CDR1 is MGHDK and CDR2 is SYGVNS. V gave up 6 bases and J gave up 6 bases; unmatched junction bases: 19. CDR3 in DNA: TGTGCCAGCAGAGACAGGGGCCATGTTCTTGGGGACACCGAGCAGTACTTC. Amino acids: CASRDRGHVLGDTEQYF.

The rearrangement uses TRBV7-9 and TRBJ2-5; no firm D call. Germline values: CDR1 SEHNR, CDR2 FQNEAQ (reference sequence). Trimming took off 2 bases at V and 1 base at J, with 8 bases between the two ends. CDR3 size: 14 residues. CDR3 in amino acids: CASSLTTVQETQYF. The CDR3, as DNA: TGTGCCAGCAGCTTAACAACAGTCCAAGAGACCCAGTACTTC.